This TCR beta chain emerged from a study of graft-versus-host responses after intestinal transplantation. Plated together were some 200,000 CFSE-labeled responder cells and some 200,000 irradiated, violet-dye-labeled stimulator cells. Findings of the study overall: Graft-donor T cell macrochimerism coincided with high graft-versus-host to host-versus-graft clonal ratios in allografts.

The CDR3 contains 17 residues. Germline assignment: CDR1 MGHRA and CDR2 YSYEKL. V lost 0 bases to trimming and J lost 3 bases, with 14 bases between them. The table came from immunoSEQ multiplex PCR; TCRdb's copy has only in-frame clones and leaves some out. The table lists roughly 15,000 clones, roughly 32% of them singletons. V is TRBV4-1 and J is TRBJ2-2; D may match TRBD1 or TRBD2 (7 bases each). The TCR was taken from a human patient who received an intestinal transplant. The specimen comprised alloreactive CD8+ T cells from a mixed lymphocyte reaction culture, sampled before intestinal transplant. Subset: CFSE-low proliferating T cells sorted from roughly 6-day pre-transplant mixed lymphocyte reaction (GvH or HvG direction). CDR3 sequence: CASSQDGRGRDTGELFF. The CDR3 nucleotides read TGCGCCAGCAGCCAAGATGGGAGGGGGCGCGACACCGGGGAGCTGTTTTTT.